Below are 21 T cell receptor beta chains sequenced from a single sample in a study of CD8 T cells in ankylosing spondylitis (TCRdb year 2017). The antigens these receptors bind are not known. Libraries were prepared through 5' RACE. The sample was run on an Illumina HiSeq 2500. TCRdb's own reprocessing of the public reads used fastp at Q25 and MiXCR and kept productive beta chains. CDR3 protein duplicates are merged, each entry listing the most common genes and DNA. This sample gives approximately 400,000 distinct CDR3 sequences in total; about a sixth of them show up just once. The top ten clonotypes cover 0.85% to 1.3% of the sample. Overall study results and their limits: A TCR beta motif of fewer than 10 highly homologous amino acid variants appeared characteristic of blood from ankylosing spondylitis patients.

Material: blood, either unsorted or a sorted T cell fraction (not recorded which). The source of these receptors is a male donor with ankylosing spondylitis.

This chain links TRBV9 with TRBJ2-1; 10 bases align to TRBD2. The germline CDR1 and CDR2 sequences are SGDLS and YYNGEE. V shed 0 bases, J shed 4 bases, and the junction held 13 bases outside the gene matches. The CDR3 consists of 19 residues. The CDR3 sequence is CASSVGRQREGGNYNEQFF. Here the CDR3 DNA reads TGTGCCAGCAGCGTAGGTCGTCAGCGGGAGGGGGGGAATTACAATGAGCAGTTCTTC.

The table lists this clonotype with a few counts. The chain combines TRBV6-5 with TRBJ2-6; D could derive from TRBD1 or TRBD2 (5 bases each). Germline-derived CDR1 and CDR2 are MNHEY and SVGAGI. CDR3 length equals 17 residues. V gave up 0 bases and J gave up 0 bases, with 9 bases separating them. The CDR3 DNA reads as TGTGCCAGCAGTTACTCGGCAGGGAGCTCTGGGGCCAACGTCCTGACTTTC. Its protein product is CASSYSAGSSGANVLTF.

This chain uses TRBV21-1 with TRBJ2-7. TRBV21-1 is described as a pseudogene. The CDR3 is made up of 17 amino acids. CDR3 in DNA: TGTGCCAGCAGCAAACTAAGCAACACAGGAGTCTCCTACGAGCAGTACTTC. It specifies CASSKLSNTGVSYEQYF.

The rearrangement uses TRBV12-3 or TRBV12-4 and TRBJ2-1, with 7 bases identical to TRBD2. Trimming removed 6 bases from V and 10 bases from J; junction bases left unmatched: 12. This CDR3 spans 14 amino acids. CDR3 residues: CASREADTRGEQFF. In DNA, the CDR3 is TGTGCCAGCAGGGAGGCCGACACGCGGGGGGAGCAGTTCTTC.

This clonotype appeared a few times. The chain is built from TRBV5-1 and TRBJ1-5, with a possible D match to TRBD1 (5 bases). CDR3 length: 15 residues. The V gene lost 4 bases and the J gene lost 0 bases, with 11 bases spanning the gap. From germline, CDR1 is SGHRS and CDR2 YFSETQ. The CDR3 nucleotides read TGCGCCAGCAGCGGCGACAGTGATAGCAATCAGCCCCAGCATTTT. This encodes CASSGDSDSNQPQHF.

The chain joins TRBV12-3 or TRBV12-4 to TRBJ1-5; 7 nucleotides align to TRBD1. J lost 9 bases, V lost 6 bases, and 14 bases had no gene match. There are 15 residues in the CDR3. CDR3 region: CASSPTRQGSGPQHF. The CDR3 DNA follows: TGTGCCAGCAGCCCCACTCGACAGGGCTCGGGGCCCCAGCATTTT.

Written as DNA, the CDR3 is TGCAGCGTTGGATATGAGGGTGAAGCTTTCTTT. Encoded protein: CSVGYEGEAFF. The V gene is TRBV29-1, the J gene TRBJ1-1, with D unresolved. Deletions cut 4 bases from V and 7 bases from J, with 10 bases between. Per germline, CDR1 SQVTM and CDR2 ANQGSEA. The CDR3 has 11 residues.

This clonotype was counted only a few times. The chain combines TRBV5-8 with TRBJ2-3; no reliable D call. The germline V gene encodes CDR1 SGHTS and CDR2 YDEGEE. V was cut by 4 bases and J by 1 base, with 13 bases left in between. The CDR3 is made up of 15 amino acids. CDR3 sequence reads: CASSGKMLRTDTQYF. The CDR3 bases are TGTGCCAGCAGCGGCAAGATGCTCCGCACAGATACGCAGTATTTT.

In its sample, this clonotype was seen once. At one end the junction does not follow the germline gene, possibly because of a read error. The DNA of the CDR3 is TGTGCTAGCAGCTTTGGGGAGGACAGGGGAAACACCATATATTTT. It specifies CASSFGEDRGNTIYF. J is TRBJ1-3 and V is TRBV7-7; 7 bases map to TRBD1. This CDR3 spans 15 amino acids. Germline CDR1 SSHAT, CDR2 FNYEAQ (reference sequence). The whole variable domain, remainder taken from reference TRBV7-7 and TRBJ1-3, is GAGVSQSPRYKVTKRGQDVTLRCDPISSHATLYWYQQALGQGPEFLTYFNYEAQPDKSGLPSDRFSAERPEGSISTLTIQRTEQRDSAMYRCASSFGEDRGNTIYFGEGSWLTVV.

The chain links TRBV3-1 to TRBJ1-2; 9 nucleotides match TRBD1. The J segment lost 5 bases and the V segment lost 0 bases, leaving 4 bases of the junction unmatched. The CDR3 sequence is 15 residues long. CDR1 is LGHDT, CDR2 YNNKEL, per germline (reference sequence). This chain's CDR3 is CASSQDPGTGYGYTF. The DNA of the CDR3 is TGTGCCAGCAGCCAAGATCCGGGGACAGGGTATGGCTACACCTTC.

This clonotype has at least ten counts. The rearrangement links TRBV6-1 to TRBJ2-1; no clear D gene. V was pared by 1 base and J by 8 bases, with 9 bases between. Germline lookup yields CDR1 MNHNS and CDR2 SASEGT. This CDR3 contains 13 residues. The CDR3 region has the DNA TGTGCCAGCAGTGAAGTACTCGGCGATGAGCAGTTCTTC. This codes for CASSEVLGDEQFF.

This clonotype was observed a handful of times. The CDR3, as DNA: TGCAGCGTTGGGGGACAGGGTGTAGATAATGAGCAGTTCTTC. It encodes CSVGGQGVDNEQFF. This sequence joins TRBV29-1 and TRBJ2-1; TRBD1 aligns across 9 bases. CDR1 SQVTM and CDR2 ANQGSEA come from the germline V gene. The trim removed 4 bases at V and 7 bases at J, leaving 8 bases unmatched. The CDR3 consists of 14 residues.

The chain employs TRBV5-1 and TRBJ2-3; D may match TRBD1 or TRBD2 (5 bases each). In germline, CDR1 is SGHRS, CDR2 YFSETQ. The CDR3 is 14 amino acids. V gave up 3 bases and J gave up 4 bases, with 12 bases separating them. The CDR3 reads CASSSGTGADTQYF. The CDR3 DNA reads TGCGCCAGCAGCTCGGGGACGGGTGCAGATACGCAGTATTTT.

A few counts support this clonotype. This chain links TRBV9 with TRBJ2-2; D might be TRBD1 (5 bases). V was trimmed by 5 bases and J by 0 bases, leaving 14 bases between them. The CDR3 sequence is 16 residues long. In germline, CDR1 is SGDLS, CDR2 YYNGEE. CDR3 loop: CASSRTPYTNTGELFF. The CDR3 nucleotides are TGTGCCAGCAGTAGGACACCCTACACGAACACCGGGGAGCTGTTTTTT.

This clonotype was counted a few times. V is TRBV20-1 and J is TRBJ2-5, with 8 bases lining up with TRBD1. The length of the CDR3 is 13 residues. Losses at the gene ends were 6 bases for V and 2 bases for J; bases not matched to a gene: 5. Germline CDR1 and CDR2: DFQATT and SNEGSKA (reference sequence). The CDR3 reads CSAGQASQETQYF. CDR3 DNA sequence: TGCAGTGCGGGACAGGCCTCACAAGAGACCCAGTACTTC.

This clonotype came up a few times. This chain connects TRBV5-1 to TRBJ2-2, with 16 nucleotides matching TRBD2. CDR3 length: 18 residues. J lost 1 base, V lost 4 bases, and 4 bases had no gene match. Germline V gene data show CDR1 as SGHRS and CDR2 as YFSETQ. The CDR3 DNA sequence: TGCGCCAGCAGCCCGGGACTAGCGGGGGGGATGAACACCGGGGAGCTGTTTTTT. Translation: CASSPGLAGGMNTGELFF.

This clonotype came up a few times. The gene calls are TRBV6-5 and TRBJ2-3; TRBD1 aligns across 11 bases. Trimming at V came to 2 bases and at J to 1 base, leaving 2 bases not matched to a gene. The CDR3 contains 16 residues. Germline V gives CDR1 MNHEY, CDR2 SVGAGI. The CDR3 nucleotides are TGTGCCAGCAGTTACCGGACAGGGGGCGGCACAGATACGCAGTATTTT. Residues: CASSYRTGGGTDTQYF.

The rearrangement joins TRBV6-1 to TRBJ1-5, with D unclear. The CDR3 length is 16 residues. The germline gives CDR1 MNHNS, CDR2 SASEGT. V lost 6 bases and J lost 7, with 22 bases in between. The CDR3 sequence: CASSQPLVSPRQPQHF. CDR3 bases: TGTGCCAGCAGCCAACCACTTGTTTCGCCGCGCCAGCCCCAGCATTTT.

This chain uses TRBV5-1 with TRBJ1-4, with D possibly being TRBD1 (5 bases). The CDR3 totals 14 residues. Germline CDR1 and CDR2: SGHRS and YFSETQ. Trimming took 4 bases from V and 7 from J, leaving 14 bases between them. The CDR3 coding sequence is TGCGCCAGCAGCCGTGACAGTTCTAGTGAAAAACTGTTTTTT. Protein product: CASSRDSSSEKLFF.

This clonotype was seen at least ten times. The chain couples TRBV12-3 or TRBV12-4 to TRBJ2-2; D is possibly TRBD1 (5 bases). The CDR3 consists of 14 residues. Trimming shortened V by 2 bases and J by 5 bases, and 9 bases separated the two germline ends. In DNA, the CDR3 is TGTGCCAGCAGTTTACCAGGGCGGACCGGGGAGCTGTTTTTT. Protein sequence: CASSLPGRTGELFF.

This clonotype was seen ten or more times. The DNA of the CDR3 is TGTGCCAGCAGTTTACGGGGAATGTATGGCTACACCTTC. It is translated as CASSLRGMYGYTF. The gene calls are TRBV12-3 or TRBV12-4 and TRBJ1-2; no clear D gene. This CDR3 has 13 amino acids. V was trimmed by 2 bases and J by 5 bases, leaving 9 bases between them.